These 19 T cell receptor beta chains originate from one sample sequenced in a study of early T cells in non-severe SARS-CoV-2 infection. TCRdb re-analysed the 5' RACE reads in MiXCR, keeping a single row per CDR3 protein. Seen here are tens of thousands of distinct CDR3 sequences, about 6% observed once, and the top ten hold about 3.4%. The material was whole blood, obtained at baseline. These receptors were obtained from an adult who was a healthcare worker with PCR-confirmed SARS-CoV-2 infection or an uninfected control (not recorded which).

This clonotype appeared a few times. V usage is TRBV11-2 and J usage is TRBJ2-3; TRBD2 aligns across 7 bases. Germline CDR1 SGHAT, CDR2 FQNNGV. V shed 4 bases and J 4 bases; nucleotides not matched to a gene: 11. CDR3 length: 16 amino acids. CDR3: CASSSLGRENADTQYF. The CDR3 nucleotides read TGTGCCAGCAGCTCCCTTGGGCGGGAGAATGCAGATACGCAGTATTTT.

This clonotype was counted between two and nine times. The rearrangement joins TRBV19 to TRBJ2-1, with D possibly called TRBD1 or TRBD2 (6 bases each). This CDR3 comprises 17 residues. Germline assignment: CDR1 LNHDA and CDR2 SQIVND (reference sequence). V shed 3 bases and J shed 0 bases, with 15 bases lying between them. The CDR3 DNA sequence: TGTGCCAGTAGTATGAGGGGGGCGGGAAGCTCCTACAATGAGCAGTTCTTC. Translation gives CASSMRGAGSSYNEQFF.

The sample holds many counts of this clonotype. The J gene is TRBJ2-1, the V gene TRBV20-1; D tentatively reads TRBD1 or TRBD2 (5 bases each). V gave up 3 bases and J gave up 11 bases, with 14 bases separating them. This CDR3 spans 12 amino acids. The germline gives CDR1 DFQATT, CDR2 SNEGSKA (reference sequence). CDR3 DNA sequence: TGCAGTGCTAGGTCACCGGGACCCCAGCAGTTCTTC. Amino acid sequence: CSARSPGPQQFF.

In this sample, this clonotype turned up many times. For the CDR3, the DNA is TGCAGCGTCCGGAACAGGGGGTTAAATGAGCAGTTCTTC. Translated: CSVRNRGLNEQFF. This sequence joins TRBV29-1 and TRBJ2-1, with 8 bases matching TRBD1. After removal of 6 bases from V and 7 bases from J, the junction contained 8 bases not matched to a gene. CDR1 is SQVTM, CDR2 ANQGSEA, per germline. This CDR3 has 13 residues.

The sample holds many counts of this clonotype. V and J are TRBV20-1 and TRBJ2-2; D gene ambiguous. Germline V gives CDR1 DFQATT, CDR2 SNEGSKA (reference sequence). Trimming removed 3 bases from V and 4 bases from J, with 12 bases in between. This CDR3 is 14 amino acids long. CDR3 sequence: CSASFPVGTGELFF. CDR3 sequence (DNA): TGCAGTGCTAGTTTCCCGGTTGGCACCGGGGAGCTGTTTTTT.

V is TRBV25-1 and J is TRBJ2-7; 10 positions match TRBD1. J gave up 3 bases and V 2 bases, and 4 bases lay outside the gene matches. Germline V gene sequence: CDR1 MGHDK, CDR2 SYGVNS. The CDR3 is made up of 15 amino acids. CDR3 protein: CASSEPDRGHYEQYF. The CDR3 nucleotides are TGTGCCAGCAGTGAACCCGACAGGGGGCACTACGAGCAGTACTTC.

Many counts were recorded for this clonotype. The chain joins TRBV12-5 to TRBJ1-1, with D possibly TRBD1 on 6 matching bases. The V end lost 5 bases, the J end lost 4 bases, and 26 bases lay between the germline ends. The CDR3 sequence is 18 residues long. Germline V gene data show CDR1 as LGHNT and CDR2 as FRNRAP. The CDR3 is CASGPIRVSSQGSTEAFF. DNA for the CDR3: TGTGCTAGTGGTCCCATTCGGGTTTCGTCTCAGGGGAGCACTGAAGCTTTCTTT.

In its sample, this clonotype was seen many times. This chain links TRBV6-6 with TRBJ2-1; the match to TRBD2 covers 15 bases. Losses at the gene ends were 5 bases for V and 8 bases for J; bases not matched to a gene: 7. CDR1 is MNHNY and CDR2 is SVGAGI in the germline V gene (reference sequence). The CDR3 runs to 16 residues. Here the CDR3 reads CASSPSGTSGRYEQFF. As DNA, the CDR3 is TGTGCCAGCAGTCCCTCGGGGACTAGCGGGAGGTATGAGCAGTTCTTC.

This clonotype came up many times. The gene calls are TRBV29-1 and TRBJ2-1; 7 bases map to TRBD2. CDR3 length equals 15 residues. J was trimmed by 7 bases and V by 3 bases; bases with no gene match: 12. The germline V gene has CDR1 SQVTM and CDR2 ANQGSEA. DNA of the CDR3: TGCAGCGTTGACGGTCTAGCGGACCCCCTAAATGAGCAGTTCTTC. Protein product: CSVDGLADPLNEQFF.

This clonotype occurred a few times. V gene TRBV19 combines with J gene TRBJ1-1; D unclear. The CDR3 has 15 residues. Deletions cut 6 bases from V and 5 bases from J, with 19 bases between. CDR1 LNHDA and CDR2 SQIVND come from the germline V gene (reference sequence). The CDR3 protein is CASSPGRGAVTEAFF. The DNA for the CDR3 is TGTGCCAGTAGCCCGGGCCGGGGAGCTGTTACTGAAGCTTTCTTT. Full variable domain (missing parts from reference TRBV19 and TRBJ1-1): DGGITQSPKYLFRKEGQNVTLSCEQNLNHDAMYWYRQDPGQGLRLIYYSQIVNDFQKGDIAEGYSVSREKKESFPLTVTSAQKNPTAFYLCASSPGRGAVTEAFFGQGTRLTVV.

This clonotype was seen a handful of times. The V and J genes are TRBV5-6 and TRBJ1-2; D unresolved. V lost 0 bases and J lost 3, with 6 bases in between. The CDR3 sequence is 13 residues long. Per germline, CDR1 SGHDT and CDR2 YYEEEE. CDR3 loop: CASSLEEDYGYTF. Written as DNA, the CDR3 is TGTGCCAGCAGCTTGGAGGAGGACTATGGCTACACCTTC.

At least ten counts were recorded for this clonotype. The genes are TRBV29-1 and TRBJ1-1, with D unclear. The germline gives CDR1 SQVTM, CDR2 ANQGSEA. Trimming pared 4 bases from V and 4 bases from J, leaving 13 bases between. This CDR3 region has 13 residues. CDR3 DNA sequence: TGCAGCGTTGTGGGAGTGGGATTCACTGAAGCTTTCTTT. It encodes CSVVGVGFTEAFF.

V and J are TRBV19 and TRBJ2-2; 8 nucleotides align to TRBD1. This CDR3 has 16 residues. CDR1 is LNHDA, CDR2 SQIVND, per germline (reference sequence). V dropped 7 bases and J dropped 3; count of bases not matched to a gene: 10. CDR3 sequence (DNA): TGTGCCAGTAACGCTTTTACAGGGGGTTACACCGGGGAGCTGTTTTTT. This gives the protein CASNAFTGGYTGELFF.

This clonotype was detected many times. This chain joins TRBV2 and TRBJ2-1; D possibly corresponds to TRBD1 (6 bases). The CDR3 extends over 15 amino acids. Germline-derived CDR1 and CDR2 are SNHLY and FYNNEI. V lost 1 base, J lost 8 bases, and 15 bases lay in between. The CDR3 DNA reads TGTGCCAGCAGTGAAGGACTAACAGGGATGGATGAGCAGTTCTTC. This gives the protein CASSEGLTGMDEQFF.

J is TRBJ2-1 and V is TRBV7-7; the match to TRBD1 covers 8 bases. Germline V gene lookup returns CDR1 SSHAT and CDR2 FNYEAQ (reference sequence). J was trimmed by 8 bases and V by 5 bases; bases with no gene match: 5. The CDR3 consists of 13 residues. CDR3 in DNA: TGTGCCAGCAGCATCGGACAGGGCGATGAGCAGTTCTTC. As protein: CASSIGQGDEQFF.

In this sample, this clonotype turned up many times. The CDR3 region is CASSQRLADSYNEQFF. The CDR3 DNA sequence: TGCGCCAGCAGCCAGCGGCTAGCCGACTCCTACAATGAGCAGTTCTTC. The chain has TRBV4-1 and TRBJ2-1; D may be TRBD2 (5 bases). V was cut by 3 bases and J by 0 bases, with 12 bases left in between. The CDR3 consists of 16 residues. Germline V CDR1 and CDR2: MGHRA, YSYEKL.

This clonotype came up a few times. The chain links TRBV29-1 to TRBJ2-3, with 12 bases matching TRBD1. This CDR3 spans 14 amino acids. Germline V gives CDR1 SQVTM, CDR2 ANQGSEA. The trim removed 6 bases at V and 2 bases at J, leaving 3 bases unmatched. The CDR3 sequence: CSVGTGGFTDTQYF. CDR3 nucleotides: TGCAGCGTCGGGACAGGGGGCTTCACAGATACGCAGTATTTT.

At least ten counts were recorded for this clonotype. V gene TRBV29-1 combines with J gene TRBJ2-7; 9 nucleotides align to TRBD1. Germline V gene data show CDR1 as SQVTM and CDR2 as ANQGSEA. The CDR3 loop spans 13 amino acids. Trimming took 8 bases from V and 2 from J; bases not matched to a gene: 7. CDR3 coding DNA: TGCAGCTTCCGACAGGGGGGAACCTACGAGCAGTACTTC. Protein: CSFRQGGTYEQYF.

This clonotype came up many times. The V and J genes are TRBV28 and TRBJ1-4; D unclear. CDR3 size: 13 residues. The V gene's germline CDR1 is MDHEN and CDR2 SYDVKM. V was clipped by 8 bases and J by 5 bases, with 12 bases between them. The DNA of the CDR3 is TGTGCCAGCGAAGAGGGCGGGAATGAAAAACTGTTTTTT. It is translated as CASEEGGNEKLFF.